The clone carrying this T cell receptor beta chain was counted only a few times. Germline CDR1 is MNHEY and CDR2 is SMNVEV (reference sequence). This CDR3 contains 13 residues. V shed 5 bases and J shed 3 bases, with 11 bases lying between them. The sample comes from a study of early T cells in non-severe SARS-CoV-2 infection. TCRdb recomputed calls from the 5' RACE reads with MiXCR, one row per CDR3 protein. This table has 80,000 or so distinct CDR3 sequences, about 12% appearing once. The origin of this receptor is an adult who was a healthcare worker with PCR-confirmed SARS-CoV-2 infection or an uninfected control (not recorded which). V usage is TRBV27 and J usage is TRBJ2-7; a possible D gene is TRBD1 (5 bases). Sequenced sample: whole blood. Written as DNA, the CDR3 is TGTGCCAGCAGTACGACAGTTCTCTACGAGCAGTACTTC. Translating gives CASSTTVLYEQYF.